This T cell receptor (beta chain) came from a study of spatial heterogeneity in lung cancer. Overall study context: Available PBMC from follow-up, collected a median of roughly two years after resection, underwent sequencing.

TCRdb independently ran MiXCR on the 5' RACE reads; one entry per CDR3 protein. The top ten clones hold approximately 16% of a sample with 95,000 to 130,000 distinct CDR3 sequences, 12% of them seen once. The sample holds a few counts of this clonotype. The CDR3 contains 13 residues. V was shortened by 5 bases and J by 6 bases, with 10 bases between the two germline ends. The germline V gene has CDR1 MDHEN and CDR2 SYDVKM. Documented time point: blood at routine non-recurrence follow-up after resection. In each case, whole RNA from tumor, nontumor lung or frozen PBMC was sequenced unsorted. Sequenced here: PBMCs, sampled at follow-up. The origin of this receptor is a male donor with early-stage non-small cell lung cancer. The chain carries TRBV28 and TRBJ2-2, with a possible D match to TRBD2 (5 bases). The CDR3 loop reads CASSPPGSGELFF. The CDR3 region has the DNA TGTGCCAGCAGTCCTCCGGGGTCCGGGGAGCTGTTTTTT.